These T cell receptor beta chains were read from a single sample in a study of T cell changes during pregnancy in multiple sclerosis. Libraries were prepared by immunoSEQ multiplex PCR; TCRdb keeps only in-frame clonotypes and omits some of them. Of approximately 71,000 clones detected, 85% to 95% appear once; the ten largest clones hold roughly 1.2%. The starting material was peripheral blood, obtained in the third trimester of pregnancy. Receptors were obtained from a female donor with multiple sclerosis, enrolled in a pregnancy study. Both conserved end residues are part of each CDR3. The order of the fields is J gene, V gene, clone size, D gene, CDR3 DNA, CDR3 protein. D genes are given only for firm matches. Rows may omit the clone size; those that give it use once, few, many or a size class.

j_gene: TRBJ2-7; v_gene: TRBV29-1; abundance: once; d_gene: TRBD1; CDR3nt: TGCAGCGTTCTGACAGGGGGCTACGAGCAGTACTTC; CDR3aa: CSVLTGGYEQYF
j_gene: TRBJ2-1; v_gene: TRBV9; abundance: -; d_gene: TRBD1; CDR3nt: TGTGCCAGCAGCGTAGGGACAGGGACCAATGAGCAGTTCTTC; CDR3aa: CASSVGTGTNEQFF
j_gene: TRBJ1-5; v_gene: TRBV10-3; abundance: -; d_gene: -; CDR3nt: TGTGCCATCAGTGATAGCTCTTATAGCAATCAGCCCCAGCATTTT; CDR3aa: CAISDSSYSNQPQHF
j_gene: TRBJ1-1; v_gene: TRBV27; abundance: -; d_gene: -; CDR3nt: TGTGCCAGCCGTTTTGGCCGGGACACTGAAGCTTTCTTT; CDR3aa: CASRFGRDTEAFF
j_gene: TRBJ1-1; v_gene: TRBV27; abundance: -; d_gene: TRBD1; CDR3nt: TGTGCCAGCAGTTCCTCAGGGGGCGGTGAAGCTTTCTTT; CDR3aa: CASSSSGGGEAFF
j_gene: TRBJ2-1; v_gene: TRBV4-2; abundance: -; d_gene: -; CDR3nt: TGTGCCAGCAGCCTCAACCCCCCACTAGCTGAGCTCCCCTACAATGAGCAGTTCTTC; CDR3aa: CASSLNPPLAELPYNEQFF
j_gene: TRBJ1-1; v_gene: TRBV7-9; abundance: -; d_gene: TRBD1; CDR3nt: TGTGCCAGCAGCTCCCAGGGGGTCCCTGAAGCTTTCTTT; CDR3aa: CASSSQGVPEAFF
j_gene: TRBJ2-3; v_gene: TRBV7-2; abundance: -; d_gene: -; CDR3nt: TGTGCCAGCAACATCGCCCCATCCGCAGATACGCAGTATTTT; CDR3aa: CASNIAPSADTQYF
j_gene: TRBJ2-6; v_gene: TRBV9; abundance: -; d_gene: -; CDR3nt: TGTGCCAGCAGCGTAGTTGGGGGGAGCGGGGCCAACGTCCTGACTTTC; CDR3aa: CASSVVGGSGANVLTF
j_gene: TRBJ2-5; v_gene: TRBV28; abundance: -; d_gene: TRBD1; CDR3nt: TGTGCCCTAGGGACAGGCACCGGGACCCAGTACTTC; CDR3aa: CALGTGTGTQYF
j_gene: TRBJ1-1; v_gene: TRBV6-6; abundance: -; d_gene: TRBD1; CDR3nt: TGTGCCAGCAGCTATTGGACAGGGGAGAACACTGAAGCTTTCTTT; CDR3aa: CASSYWTGENTEAFF
j_gene: TRBJ2-3; v_gene: TRBV9; abundance: -; d_gene: TRBD2; CDR3nt: TGTGCCAGCAGCGTAGCTCTGGGCGGGAGGGCCGCAGATACGCAGTATTTT; CDR3aa: CASSVALGGRAADTQYF
j_gene: TRBJ2-2; v_gene: TRBV27; abundance: -; d_gene: -; CDR3nt: TGTGCCAGCAGTTTAATCGCAGTTCGGGAGACCGGGGAGCTGTTTTTT; CDR3aa: CASSLIAVRETGELFF
j_gene: TRBJ2-1; v_gene: TRBV7-2; abundance: -; d_gene: -; CDR3nt: TGTGCCAGCAGCCAATGGGGGGCGGGAGTTGTGAACAATGAGCAGTTCTTC; CDR3aa: CASSQWGAGVVNNEQFF
j_gene: TRBJ2-2; v_gene: TRBV7-9; abundance: -; d_gene: -; CDR3nt: TGTGCCAGCAGCTTAAACGAGCACACCGGGGAGCTGTTTTTT; CDR3aa: CASSLNEHTGELFF
j_gene: TRBJ2-7; v_gene: TRBV30; abundance: -; d_gene: TRBD2; CDR3nt: TGTGCCTGGGGGACCGGGACTAGCGGGAGAGGGCAGTACTTC; CDR3aa: CAWGTGTSGRGQYF